The next 6 T cell receptor beta chains were all read from a single sample in a study of T cell changes during pregnancy in multiple sclerosis. Repertoires were generated with immunoSEQ multiplex PCR, while TCRdb's copy carries only in-frame clones and drops some. The sample holds 35,000 to 45,000 clones; roughly nine tenths are singletons and the top ten take 1.2%. The material sequenced was peripheral blood, taken before pregnancy. The receptors derive from a female donor with multiple sclerosis, enrolled in a pregnancy study.

V gene TRBV11-2 combines with J gene TRBJ2-7; a possible D gene is TRBD1 (5 bases). V lost 5 bases to trimming and J lost 3 bases, with 14 bases between them. Germline-derived CDR1 and CDR2 are SGHAT and FQNNGV. The CDR3 spans 14 residues. As DNA, the CDR3 is TGTGCCAGCAGCCTCTACAGGCAACTCTACGAGCAGTACTTC. This encodes CASSLYRQLYEQYF.

CDR3 sequence: CASSVRGRETQYF. Here the CDR3 DNA reads TGTGCCAGCAGCGTACGGGGTAGAGAGACCCAGTACTTC. The V and J genes are TRBV9 and TRBJ2-5, with TRBD2 as a possible D gene (5 bases). CDR3 length: 13 residues. From germline, CDR1 is SGDLS and CDR2 YYNGEE. Trimming left V 1 base short and J 4 bases short, with 8 bases between.

The chain's CDR3 is CASSEAAGGPGELFF. Written as DNA, the CDR3 is TGTGCCAGCAGTGAAGCAGCGGGAGGGCCCGGGGAGCTGTTTTTT. V usage is TRBV6-4 and J usage is TRBJ2-2; 10 bases agree with TRBD2. The junction had 4 bases not matched to a gene; V was cut back by 3 bases and J by 6 bases. This CDR3 spans 15 amino acids. Germline assignment: CDR1 MRHNA and CDR2 SNTAGT.

This clone was observed a single time. The chain has TRBV7-2 and TRBJ1-2, with D unresolved. Germline CDR1 SGHTA, CDR2 FQGNSA. The CDR3 is made up of 12 amino acids. V gave up 1 base and J gave up 11 bases, with 11 bases separating them. The DNA of the CDR3 is TGTGCCAGCAGCTTAGGTGAGGTCTCGTACACCTTC. Protein sequence: CASSLGEVSYTF.

Only one count was recorded for this clone. The chain couples TRBV21-1 to TRBJ1-5. TRBV21-1 is marked as a pseudogene. CDR3 length: 19 amino acids. CDR3 in amino acids: CASSKVRSSGGSGNQPQHF. As DNA, the CDR3 is TGTGCCAGCAGCAAAGTAAGGTCCTCCGGGGGGTCGGGCAATCAGCCCCAGCATTTT.

This clone was counted only a few times. The CDR3 region has the DNA TGTGCCAGCAGCACTACCGGGACAGGGCAGGGGGGTGGTGAAAAACTGTTTTTT. Translation: CASSTTGTGQGGGEKLFF. This chain uses TRBV21-1 with TRBJ1-4; the DNA was not compared with TRBD1, the D call given in the table. TRBV21-1 is a listed pseudogene. The CDR3 contains 18 residues.